The T cell receptor beta chain described here comes from a study of shared clonotypes between healthy human individuals. TCRdb's copy holds only in-frame clones and misses some; the assay was immunoSEQ multiplex PCR. This sample has approximately 350,000 clones, with less than 85% found just once. This receptor was obtained from a man aged 30 to 39 in good health. Material: memory CD4+ T cells sorted from blood. Subset: CD45RA-negative fraction.

DNA for the CDR3: TGTGCCATCAGTGTTGGGCGGCAAGGCGGGCCCCAAGAGACCCAGTACTTC. This encodes CAISVGRQGGPQETQYF. This chain connects TRBV10-3 to TRBJ2-5; weak D call: TRBD2 (5 bases). V was pared by 4 bases and J by 1 base, with 19 bases between. Germline lookup yields CDR1 ENHRY and CDR2 SYGVKD. The CDR3 is 17 residues long.